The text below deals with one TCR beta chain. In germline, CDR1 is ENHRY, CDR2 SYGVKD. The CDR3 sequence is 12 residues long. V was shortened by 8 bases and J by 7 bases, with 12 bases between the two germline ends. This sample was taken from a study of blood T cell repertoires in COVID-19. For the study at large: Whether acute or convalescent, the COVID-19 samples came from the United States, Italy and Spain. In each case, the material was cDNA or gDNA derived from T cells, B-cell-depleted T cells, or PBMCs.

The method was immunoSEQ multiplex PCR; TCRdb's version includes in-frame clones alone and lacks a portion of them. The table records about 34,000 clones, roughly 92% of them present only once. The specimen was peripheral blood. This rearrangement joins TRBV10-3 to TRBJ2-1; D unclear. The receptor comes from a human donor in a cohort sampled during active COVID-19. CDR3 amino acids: CAIVNSVNEQFF. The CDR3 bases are TGTGCCATCGTAAACTCCGTAAATGAGCAGTTCTTC.